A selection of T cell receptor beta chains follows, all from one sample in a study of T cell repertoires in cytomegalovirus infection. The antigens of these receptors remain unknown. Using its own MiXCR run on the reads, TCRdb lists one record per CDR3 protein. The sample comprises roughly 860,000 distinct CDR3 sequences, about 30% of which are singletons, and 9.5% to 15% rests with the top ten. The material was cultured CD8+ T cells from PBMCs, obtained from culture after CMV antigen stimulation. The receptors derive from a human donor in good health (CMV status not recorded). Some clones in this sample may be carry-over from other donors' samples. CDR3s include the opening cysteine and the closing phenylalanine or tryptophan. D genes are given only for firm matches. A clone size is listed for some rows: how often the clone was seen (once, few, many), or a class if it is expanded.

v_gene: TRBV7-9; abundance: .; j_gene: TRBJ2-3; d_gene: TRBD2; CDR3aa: CASSPASGGRTDTQYF; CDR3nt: TGTGCCAGCAGTCCAGCAAGCGGGGGACGCACAGATACGCAGTATTTT
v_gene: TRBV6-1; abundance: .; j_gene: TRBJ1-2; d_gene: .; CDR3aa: CASSERQAWNYGYTF; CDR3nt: TGTGCCAGCAGTGAGCGACAGGCATGGAACTATGGCTACACCTTC
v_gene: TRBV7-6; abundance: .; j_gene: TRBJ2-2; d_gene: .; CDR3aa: CASRRDKNTGELFF; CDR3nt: TGTGCCAGCCGCCGGGACAAGAACACCGGGGAGCTGTTTTTT
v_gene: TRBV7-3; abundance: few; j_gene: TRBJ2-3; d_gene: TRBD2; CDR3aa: CASSLLALAGGRDTQYF; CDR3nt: TGTGCCAGCAGCTTACTGGCTTTAGCGGGGGGGCGAGATACGCAGTATTTT
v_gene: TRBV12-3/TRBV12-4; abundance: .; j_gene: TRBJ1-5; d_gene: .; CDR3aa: CASSFNPPNSNQPQHF; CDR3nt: TGTGCCAGCAGTTTTAATCCCCCAAATAGCAATCAGCCCCAGCATTTT
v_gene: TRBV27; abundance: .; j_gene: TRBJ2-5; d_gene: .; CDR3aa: CASSLGGATIQETQYF; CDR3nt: TGTGCCAGCAGTTTGGGGGGGGCGACCATACAAGAGACCCAGTACTTC
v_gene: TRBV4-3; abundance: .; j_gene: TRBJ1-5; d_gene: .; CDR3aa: CASSQDKISNQPQHF; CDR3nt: TGCGCCAGCAGCCAAGATAAGATTAGCAATCAGCCCCAGCATTTT
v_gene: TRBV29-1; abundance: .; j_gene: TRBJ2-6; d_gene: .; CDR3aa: CSVEEWGGGLRSGANVLTF; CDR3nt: TGCAGCGTTGAAGAATGGGGGGGGGGCCTTCGCTCTGGGGCCAACGTCCTGACTTTC
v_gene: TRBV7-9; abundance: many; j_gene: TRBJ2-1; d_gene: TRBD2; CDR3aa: CASSRSLAGGNEQFF; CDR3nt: TGTGCCAGCAGCCGTTCCCTAGCGGGGGGCAATGAGCAGTTCTTC
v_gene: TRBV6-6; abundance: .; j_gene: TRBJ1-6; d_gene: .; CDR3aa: CASSYHTDLNDSGTLHF; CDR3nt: TGTGCCAGCAGTTACCACACTGACTTGAACGACAGTGGGACCCTCCACTTT
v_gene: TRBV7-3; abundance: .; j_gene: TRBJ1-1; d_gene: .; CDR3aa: CASSLTGDTETFF; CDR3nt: TGTGCCAGCAGCTTAACGGGGGACACTGAAACTTTCTTT
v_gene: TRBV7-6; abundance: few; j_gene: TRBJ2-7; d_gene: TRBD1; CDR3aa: CASSGTGVEQYF; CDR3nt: TGTGCCAGCAGCGGGACAGGGGTTGAGCAGTACTTC